This T cell receptor beta chain was observed in a study of human T cells and chemical hapten exposure. This CDR3 is built from 18 residues. Per the germline V gene, CDR1 is LGHDT and CDR2 is YNNKEL (reference sequence). Losses at the gene ends were 4 bases for V and 2 bases for J; bases not matched to a gene: 10. This clonotype was seen at least ten times. Unique molecular identifiers were attached to individual cDNA molecules within the library. Methods used by the authors: Per-sample TCR counts ranged from about 20,000 to 750,000, median around 96,000. TCRdb called the RACE reads again in MiXCR, with one record for every CDR3 protein. These V and J calls rely on TCRdb rather than the paper's analysis. The sample records 44,000 or so distinct CDR3 sequences, 3.5% to 4% being singletons. Time point described: healthy volunteer bleed at 6 weeks. Whole blood that had not been fractionated was the source of extracted total RNA.

The chain joins TRBV3-1 to TRBJ2-3; 12 bases are a match to TRBD2. Sequencing input: whole blood. The TCR originated in a human donor in good health. Some clones in this sample may be carry-over from other donors' samples. The CDR3, as DNA: TGTGCCAGCAGCCGACTTCTGACTAGCGGGAGAGACACAGATACGCAGTATTTT. This sequence encodes CASSRLLTSGRDTDTQYF.